This record covers a single TCR beta chain. Its antigen is not identified. Sequencing of TCR beta drew on CD8+ and CD4+ T cells from blood. TEMRA cells were FACS-enriched and CD8+ and CD4+ T cells negatively isolated. The source of the sample is a study of CD8 T cells in Susac syndrome. Study observations and caveats: The number of individuals included in the study's TCR sequencing and HLA analysis was acknowledged as relatively small.

Reverse transcription of about 0.5 to 1 ug RNA was carried out with random hexamers. It was immunoSEQ multiplex PCR that amplified TCR beta CDR3 across 54 Vbeta and 13 Jbeta. Via MiXCR, TCRdb re-called the immunoSEQ multiplex PCR reads, giving one row per CDR3 protein. The sample comprises some 300,000 distinct CDR3 sequences, roughly 85% of which are singletons, and around 0.21% rests with the top ten. The ends lost 4 bases at V and 2 bases at J; junction bases unmatched: 7. The CDR3 covers 15 residues. The germline V gene encodes CDR1 SGHTA and CDR2 FQGTGA. Sequencing was performed on CD8+ T cells from PBMCs. The clonotype was recovered from a human donor with multiple sclerosis. The rearrangement uses TRBV7-3 and TRBJ2-7; 8 positions match TRBD2. DNA of the CDR3: TGTGCCAGCAGCTGGGCCGGGACTAGGACCTACGAGCAGTACTTC. It is translated as CASSWAGTRTYEQYF.